A selection of T cell receptor beta chains follows, all from one sample in a study of cytotoxic CD8 clonotypes in ibrutinib-treated CLL. Assay: immunoSEQ multiplex PCR; the TCRdb copy retains only in-frame clones and omits some. In the table there are 30,000 or so clones, approximately 62% of which are singletons. The sample consisted of PBMCs, taken before ibrutinib treatment. These receptor sequences come from a human donor with chronic lymphocytic leukemia. CDR3s include the opening cysteine and the closing phenylalanine or tryptophan. A D gene is named only where the DNA matches it firmly.

j_call,v_call,d_call,cdr3_aa
TRBJ2-7,TRBV15,-,CATSRGQGGSYEQYF
TRBJ2-7,TRBV5-1,TRBD1,CASSYGTGGYEQYF
TRBJ2-7,TRBV5-1,-,CASSLGGIVYEQYF
TRBJ1-2,TRBV4-1,-,CASSLDPNPSYGYTF
TRBJ1-2,TRBV28,-,CASGRDGYTF
TRBJ1-2,TRBV5-4,-,CASSPRGWNVGYTF
TRBJ1-4,TRBV25-1,-,CASSAVNEKLFF
TRBJ1-2,TRBV2,-,CASSEWQDLRNYGYTF
TRBJ2-2,TRBV28,TRBD1,CASRQQGKRTGELFF
TRBJ1-6,TRBV14,TRBD1,CASSQDRGQIYNSPLHF
TRBJ2-3,TRBV7-8,-,CASSSYTDTQYF
TRBJ1-4,TRBV13,TRBD1,CASSLTGLNEKLFF
TRBJ1-1,TRBV9,-,CASSLTGVNTEAFF
TRBJ2-7,TRBV7-2,TRBD1,CASSFIGRRDRAGEQYF
TRBJ2-7,TRBV5-1,TRBD1,CASSLGRGLGYEQYF
TRBJ1-1,TRBV2,-,CASSVAGMNTEAFF
TRBJ2-7,TRBV19,TRBD1,CASNRDRGREQYF
TRBJ2-3,TRBV7-9,-,CASNPEGPFYTQYF
TRBJ1-2,TRBV9,-,CASRRVGANYGYTF
TRBJ2-3,TRBV6-5,TRBD1,CASLQTGGSDTQYF
TRBJ2-7,TRBV2,-,CASSHPDRRAKSTYEQYF
TRBJ1-1,TRBV11-2,-,CASSLSQGMNTEAFF
TRBJ1-1,TRBV6-5,-,CASKEGTNTEAFF
TRBJ1-1,TRBV7-6,-,CASSPMGGSEAFF